Below, 14 T cell receptor beta chains from the same sample are listed, as sequenced in a study of CD4 T cells in relation to SARS-CoV-2 and coronaviruses. Before the COVID-19 pandemic, during about 2010-2018, CD4+ T cells were taken from unexposed donors. The cells were cultured for under twelve days before CD4+ T cells were isolated. The antigens of these receptors remain unknown. Assay used: immunoSEQ multiplex PCR; TCRdb lists only in-frame clones, some missing. The data contain around 25,000 clones, around 70% of them singletons. Sequencing was done on a sample of CD4+ T cells from PBMCs, cultured in vitro. Receptors were obtained from a human donor in good health.

V is TRBV15 and J is TRBJ2-3, with 8 bases identical to TRBD2. The junction had 6 bases not matched to a gene; V was cut back by 0 bases and J by 1 base. The CDR3 extends over 17 amino acids. Germline CDR1 LNHNV, CDR2 YYDKDF (reference sequence). CDR3 sequence reads: CATSRDLTGGGTDTQYF. Written as DNA, the CDR3 is TGTGCCACCAGCAGAGATCTGACGGGAGGGGGCACAGATACGCAGTATTTT.

The V and J genes are TRBV11-2 and TRBJ2-1; no reliable D call. The V end was cut by 3 bases, the J end by 9 bases, with 15 bases between. Germline V gene data show CDR1 as SGHAT and CDR2 as FQNNGV. This CDR3 region has 14 residues. CDR3 residues: CASSFRWEGGEQFF. The CDR3 coding sequence is TGTGCCAGCAGCTTCCGGTGGGAAGGCGGTGAGCAGTTCTTC.

V is TRBV28 and J is TRBJ1-1; D unresolved. Trimming stripped 5 bases from V and 5 bases from J, with 12 bases between. The CDR3 spans 13 residues. Germline V gene lookup returns CDR1 MDHEN and CDR2 SYDVKM. CDR3 amino acids: CASSPSEGTEAFF. The CDR3 nucleotides are TGTGCCAGCAGTCCCTCGGAAGGTACTGAAGCTTTCTTT.

The V and J genes are TRBV4-2 and TRBJ2-5; 8 bases are a match to TRBD1. Per the germline V gene, CDR1 is LGHNA and CDR2 is YNFKEQ. V was clipped by 0 bases and J by 2 bases; unmatched bases: 11. The length of the CDR3 is 18 residues. CDR3 sequence reads: CASSQDSRRRGLQETQYF. For the CDR3, the DNA is TGTGCCAGCAGCCAAGATAGTCGGCGCAGGGGGCTTCAAGAGACCCAGTACTTC.

The chain is built from TRBV10-3 and TRBJ1-1; D is perhaps TRBD1 (5 bases). The germline V and J ends were trimmed by 10 bases and 1 base, with 13 bases remaining between them. This CDR3 has 13 amino acids. Germline CDR1 and CDR2: ENHRY and SYGVKD. CDR3: CATGRDGNTEAFF. CDR3 coding DNA: TGTGCCACCGGCCGGGACGGGAACACTGAAGCTTTCTTT.

This chain links TRBV28 with TRBJ2-1; a possible D gene is TRBD1 (6 bases). V was pared by 4 bases and J by 5 bases, with 9 bases between. The CDR3 length is 13 residues. The germline V gene has CDR1 MDHEN and CDR2 SYDVKM. Written as DNA, the CDR3 is TGTGCCAGCAGTTACGGGACAAACAATGAGCAGTTCTTC. It codes for CASSYGTNNEQFF. The full variable domain, its missing parts supplied by reference TRBV28 and TRBJ2-1, is DVKVTQSSRYLVKRTGEKVFLECVQDMDHENMFWYRQDPGLGLRLIYFSYDVKMKEKGDIPEGYSVSREKKERFSLILESASTNQTSMYLCASSYGTNNEQFFGPGTRLTVL.

The chain uses TRBV2 and TRBJ2-7; D perhaps matches TRBD1 (5 bases). The V gene's germline CDR1 is SNHLY and CDR2 FYNNEI. Between the trimmed V and J ends, which lost 8 bases and 13 bases, there was a span of 21 bases. This CDR3 contains 12 residues. The chain's CDR3 is CASAEYQTVIYF. The CDR3 nucleotides read TGTGCCAGCGCGGAATACCAGACAGTTATTTACTTC.

The rearrangement links TRBV14 to TRBJ1-2; 9 positions agree with TRBD1. This CDR3 comprises 16 residues. The germline V gene has CDR1 SGHDN and CDR2 FVKESK. V was clipped by 2 bases and J by 10 bases; unmatched bases: 14. Here the CDR3 reads CASSQLLIGTGRDYTF. CDR3 bases: TGTGCCAGCAGCCAACTGCTTATAGGGACAGGGCGTGACTACACCTTC.

The gene calls are TRBV27 and TRBJ1-5; TRBD1 aligns across 8 bases. The CDR3 extends over 15 amino acids. CDR1 is MNHEY and CDR2 is SMNVEV in the germline V gene (reference sequence). With 6 bases clipped from V and 4 bases from J, the junction kept 8 bases outside the gene matches. The CDR3 nucleotides read TGTGCCAGCAGGTCCGGGACAGGAACAAATCAGCCCCAGCATTTT. Translation: CASRSGTGTNQPQHF.

V is TRBV6-4 and J is TRBJ2-5; tentative D call: TRBD2 (6 bases). The CDR3 spans 15 residues. The germline V gene encodes CDR1 MRHNA and CDR2 SNTAGT. Between the trimmed V and J ends, which lost 3 bases and 0 bases, there was a span of 11 bases. This chain's CDR3 is CASSEGAGNQETQYF. For the CDR3, the DNA is TGTGCCAGCAGTGAGGGAGCGGGTAACCAAGAGACCCAGTACTTC.

V is TRBV20-1 and J is TRBJ2-7; no firm D call. V was shortened by 3 bases and J by 4 bases, with 19 bases between the two germline ends. Germline CDR1 reads DFQATT; CDR2 reads SNEGSKA (reference sequence). This CDR3 region has 15 residues. In nucleotides, the CDR3 is TGCAGTGCTAGTAAGTTGTCGCATGAGCTATACGAGCAGTACTTC. This translates into CSASKLSHELYEQYF.

The V call is TRBV3-1 (or the pseudogene TRBV3-2), the J call TRBJ1-2; D possibly corresponds to TRBD1 (5 bases). The CDR3 runs to 15 residues. Trimming removed 4 bases from V and 8 bases from J, with 20 bases in between. The germline V gene encodes CDR1 LGHDT and CDR2 YNNKEL (reference sequence). Here the CDR3 reads CASSPGSGPRWGYTF. CDR3 nucleotide sequence: TGTGCCAGCAGCCCAGGGAGCGGGCCCCGCTGGGGCTACACCTTC.

This clone turned up a few times. The chain carries TRBV7-3 and TRBJ2-2; a possible D gene is TRBD1 (5 bases). Per germline, CDR1 SGHTA and CDR2 FQGTGA. The CDR3 spans 15 residues. Trimming took 1 base from V and 4 from J, leaving 10 bases between them. CDR3 bases: TGTGCCAGCAGCTTAAGTGGGCAGGGCACCGGGGAGCTGTTTTTT. It yields the protein CASSLSGQGTGELFF.

The chain joins TRBV27 to TRBJ2-1, with TRBD1 matching over 9 bases. V lost 6 bases, J lost 6 bases, and 6 bases stayed unmatched. The length of the CDR3 is 14 residues. The germline CDR1 and CDR2 sequences are MNHEY and SMNVEV (reference sequence). CDR3 DNA: TGTGCCAGCAGAAGGACAGGGGATTTCAATGAGCAGTTCTTC. Translation gives CASRRTGDFNEQFF.